This section outlines one T cell receptor beta chain sequence together with its context. Its antigen is still unknown. Per the germline V gene, CDR1 is SGHRS and CDR2 is YFSETQ. This CDR3 is 17 amino acids long. V gave up 4 bases and J gave up 5 bases; unmatched junction bases: 9. As to time point: week 35, safety follow-up. Alongside topical imiquimod, each dose of vaccine comprised 300 ug of mutant IDH1 20-mer peptide. The source of the sample is a study of a mutant IDH1 vaccine in newly diagnosed glioma. For the study at large: Beginning 4-6 weeks after radiotherapy alone, or with temozolomide cycles, vaccination took place. Of the patients given treatment, 62.5% were male and approximately 40% were female, and a mean age of roughly 40 years was recorded.

Sequenced by immunoSEQ multiplex PCR; TCRdb stores in-frame clones only, minus some. The data hold tens of thousands of clones, with about 76% observed a single time. Sequenced material: PBMCs, taken from a glioma patient whose treatment included an IDH1 peptide vaccine. The source is a man aged 50-59 years with glioma. The chain recombines TRBV5-1 with TRBJ2-5, with 15 bases that match TRBD2. CDR3 sequence reads: CASSVSGTSGGRETQYF. In nucleotides, the CDR3 is TGCGCCAGCAGCGTCTCCGGGACTAGCGGGGGGAGGGAGACCCAGTACTTC.